What follows are 5 T cell receptor beta chains derived from one specimen sequenced in a study of blood T cell repertoires in COVID-19. Only in-frame clones appear in the TCRdb table, and some are missing; sequencing was by immunoSEQ multiplex PCR. The sample lists under 200,000 clones, around 85% occurring once. The specimen was peripheral blood. All receptors derive from a man in his 60s who had recovered from COVID-19.

This clone was counted between two and nine times. Distinct nucleotide sequences in the sample also encode this CDR3. The chain recombines TRBV18 with TRBJ1-1; D perhaps matches TRBD1 (6 bases). CDR3 size: 14 residues. The germline gives CDR1 KGHSH, CDR2 LQKENI. V lost 2 bases to trimming and J lost 3 bases, with 10 bases between them. The CDR3 DNA reads TGTGCCAGCTCACCAGGGGGCGGTCACACTGAAGCTTTCTTT. Its translation is CASSPGGGHTEAFF.

A single count supports this clone. This chain connects TRBV29-1 to TRBJ1-5; the D gene is possibly TRBD1 (5 bases). Germline V gives CDR1 SQVTM, CDR2 ANQGSEA. The CDR3 runs to 14 residues. Trimming removed 6 bases from V and 2 bases from J, with 14 bases in between. The CDR3 bases are TGCAGCGTCACAAAGGGGATCGGCAATCAGCCCCAGCATTTT. It yields the protein CSVTKGIGNQPQHF.

This chain uses TRBV5-1 with TRBJ2-7; the D gene is possibly TRBD2 (5 bases). Trimming pared 5 bases from V and 7 bases from J, leaving 16 bases between. This CDR3 contains 13 residues. CDR1 is SGHRS, CDR2 YFSETQ, per germline. The CDR3 sequence is CASSGSIPGEQYF. The DNA of the CDR3 is TGCGCCAGCAGTGGGTCTATCCCGGGAGAGCAGTACTTC.

CDR3 sequence (DNA): TGCGCCAGCAGCCCTAACAGGGGGTACACTGAAGCTTTCTTT. It is translated as CASSPNRGYTEAFF. The chain recombines TRBV5-1 with TRBJ1-1; TRBD1 matches 8 bases. The germline CDR1 and CDR2 sequences are SGHRS and YFSETQ. V was clipped by 4 bases and J by 3 bases; unmatched bases: 5. This CDR3 is built from 14 residues. The full variable domain, in which reference TRBV5-1 and TRBJ1-1 provide the parts outside the CDR3, is KAGVTQTPRYLIKTRGQQVTLSCSPISGHRSVSWYQQTPGQGLQFLFEYFSETQRNKGNFPGRFSGRQFSNSRSEMNVSTLELGDSALYLCASSPNRGYTEAFFGQGTRLTVV.

This chain's CDR3 is CSVLGQGGAEAFF. The DNA for the CDR3 is TGCAGCGTTCTGGGACAGGGTGGGGCTGAAGCTTTCTTT. This chain uses TRBV29-1 with TRBJ1-1, with 9 bases that match TRBD1. With 5 bases clipped from V and 6 bases from J, the junction kept 7 bases outside the gene matches. Germline V gives CDR1 SQVTM, CDR2 ANQGSEA. There are 13 residues in the CDR3.